These T cell receptor beta chains were read from a single sample in a study of shared clonotypes between healthy human individuals. Libraries were prepared by immunoSEQ multiplex PCR; TCRdb keeps only in-frame clonotypes and omits some of them. The table includes 1.5 million to 1.9 million clones, 95% to 99% detected once. Sequencing was carried out using naive CD4+ T cells sorted from blood. These receptors originate from a man aged 25-40 years in good health. Each CDR3 is given with its conserved first and last residue. A D gene is named only where the DNA matches it firmly. The size field is filled for only some rows; it gives once, few, many or a size class.

abundance,v_gene,j_gene,d_gene,CDR3aa
.,TRBV28,TRBJ1-4,.,CASSFLLVGTTNEKLFF
.,TRBV7-6,TRBJ1-5,.,CASSLGPGGEPQHF
.,TRBV30,TRBJ1-4,TRBD1,CAWTVGTGTEKLFF
.,TRBV6-5,TRBJ2-5,.,CASSYSLFQETQYF
.,TRBV18,TRBJ2-1,.,CASSPMTSGNEQFF
.,TRBV9,TRBJ2-3,.,CASSKGVTDTQYF
.,TRBV5-1,TRBJ2-1,.,CASSLVSGAQQFF
.,TRBV13,TRBJ1-4,TRBD1,CASSRTGENEKLFF
once,TRBV28,TRBJ2-3,.,CASSFYVGGTDTQYF
.,TRBV29-1,TRBJ1-2,.,CSVDPRGSYGYTF
.,TRBV7-9,TRBJ1-5,.,CASSLDVQPQHF
.,TRBV15,TRBJ2-1,.,CATSRDRGRNEQFF
once,TRBV6-1,TRBJ2-1,TRBD1,CASKRDRGYNEQFF
.,TRBV29-1,TRBJ2-1,.,CSVEGRGSYNEQFF
.,TRBV7-2,TRBJ2-3,.,CASSLGAARQYF
once,TRBV21-1,TRBJ1-2,.,CASSKVGDRETIPYGYTF
.,TRBV6-5,TRBJ1-2,TRBD1,CASREQGTNYGYTF
.,TRBV21-1,TRBJ2-6,.,CASKRDRESTINSGANVLTF